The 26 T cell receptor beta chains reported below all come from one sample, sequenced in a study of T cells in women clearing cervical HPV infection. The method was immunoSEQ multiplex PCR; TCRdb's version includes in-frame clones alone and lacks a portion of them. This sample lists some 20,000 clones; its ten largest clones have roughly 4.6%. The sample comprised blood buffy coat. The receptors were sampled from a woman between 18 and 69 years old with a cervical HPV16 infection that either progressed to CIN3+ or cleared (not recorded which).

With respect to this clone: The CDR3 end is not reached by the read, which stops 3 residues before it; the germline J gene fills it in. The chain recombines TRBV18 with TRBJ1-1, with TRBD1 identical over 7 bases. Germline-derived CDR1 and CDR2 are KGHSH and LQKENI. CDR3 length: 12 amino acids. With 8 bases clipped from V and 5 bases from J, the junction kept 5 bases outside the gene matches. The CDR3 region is CASGRGLTEAFF. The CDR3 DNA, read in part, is TGTGCCAGCGGTAGGGGGCTTACTGAA.

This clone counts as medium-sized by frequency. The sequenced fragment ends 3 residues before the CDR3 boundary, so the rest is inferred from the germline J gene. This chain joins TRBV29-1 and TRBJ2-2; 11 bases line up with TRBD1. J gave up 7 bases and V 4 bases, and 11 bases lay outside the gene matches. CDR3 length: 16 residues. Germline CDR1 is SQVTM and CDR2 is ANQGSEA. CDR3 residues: CSVGGGQGVTHGELFF. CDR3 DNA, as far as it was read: TGCAGCGTTGGGGGGGGACAGGGGGTGACACACGGGGAG.

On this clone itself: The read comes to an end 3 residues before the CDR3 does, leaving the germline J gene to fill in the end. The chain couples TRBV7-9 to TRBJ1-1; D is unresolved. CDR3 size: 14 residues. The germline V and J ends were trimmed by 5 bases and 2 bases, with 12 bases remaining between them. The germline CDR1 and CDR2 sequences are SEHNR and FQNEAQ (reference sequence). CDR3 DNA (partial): TGTGCCAGCAGCCTAAGCGCGCTAAACACTGAA. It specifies CASSLSALNTE. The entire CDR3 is CASSLSALNTEAFF.

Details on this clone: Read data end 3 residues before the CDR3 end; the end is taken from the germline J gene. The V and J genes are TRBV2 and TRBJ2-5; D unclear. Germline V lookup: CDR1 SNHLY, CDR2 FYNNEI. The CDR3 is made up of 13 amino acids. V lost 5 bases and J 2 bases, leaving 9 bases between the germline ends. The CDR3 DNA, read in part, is TGTGCCAGCAGTCTGACTCCTCAAGAGACC. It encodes CASSLTPQET. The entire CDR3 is CASSLTPQETQYF.

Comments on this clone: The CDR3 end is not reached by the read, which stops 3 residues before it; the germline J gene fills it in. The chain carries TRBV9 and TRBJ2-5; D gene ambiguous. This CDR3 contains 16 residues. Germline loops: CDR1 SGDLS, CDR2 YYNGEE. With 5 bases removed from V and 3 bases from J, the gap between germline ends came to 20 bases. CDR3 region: CASSPPSLGNKETQYF. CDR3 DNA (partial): TGTGCCAGCAGTCCCCCCTCCCTAGGAAATAAAGAGACC.

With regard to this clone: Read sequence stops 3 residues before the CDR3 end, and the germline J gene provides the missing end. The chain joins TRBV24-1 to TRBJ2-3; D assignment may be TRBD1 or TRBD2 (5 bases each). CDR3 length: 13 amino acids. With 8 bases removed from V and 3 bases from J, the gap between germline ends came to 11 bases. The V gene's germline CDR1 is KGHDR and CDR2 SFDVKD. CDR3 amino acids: CATKGWRTDTQYF. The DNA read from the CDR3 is TGTGCCACCAAGGGGTGGAGGACAGATACG.

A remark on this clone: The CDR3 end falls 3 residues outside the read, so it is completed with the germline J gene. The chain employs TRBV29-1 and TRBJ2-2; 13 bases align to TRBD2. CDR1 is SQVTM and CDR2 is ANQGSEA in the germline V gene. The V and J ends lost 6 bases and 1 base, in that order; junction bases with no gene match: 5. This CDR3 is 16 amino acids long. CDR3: CSVAGTSGENTGELFF. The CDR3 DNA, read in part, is TGCAGCGTAGCCGGGACTAGCGGGGAGAACACCGGGGAG.

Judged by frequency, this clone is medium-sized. The CDR3 protein is CASSLLAGGSNEQFF. The sequenced part of the CDR3 DNA is TGTGCCAGCTCCCTGCTAGCGGGGGGCTCCAATGAG. The chain employs TRBV18 and TRBJ2-1; TRBD2 aligns across 11 bases. Read sequence stops 3 residues before the CDR3 end, and the germline J gene provides the missing end. Germline CDR1 KGHSH, CDR2 LQKENI. This CDR3 comprises 15 residues. Germline trimming cut 6 bases from V and 6 bases from J; bases unmatched to any gene: 7.

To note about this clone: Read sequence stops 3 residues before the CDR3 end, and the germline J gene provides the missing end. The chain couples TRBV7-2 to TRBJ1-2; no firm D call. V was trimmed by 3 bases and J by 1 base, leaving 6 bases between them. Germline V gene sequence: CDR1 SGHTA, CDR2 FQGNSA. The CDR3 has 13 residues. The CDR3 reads CASSLGDNYGYTF. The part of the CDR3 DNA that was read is TGTGCCAGCAGCTTGGGCGATAACTATGGC.

This CDR3 is CASSYQSGETETQYF. CDR3 bases read: TGTGCCAGCAGCTATCAATCAGGGGAAACGGAGACG. V usage is TRBV7-9 and J usage is TRBJ2-3, with D possibly TRBD1 on 6 matching bases. The sequenced fragment ends 3 residues before the CDR3 boundary, so the rest is inferred from the germline J gene. Germline V gene lookup returns CDR1 SEHNR and CDR2 FQNEAQ (reference sequence). This CDR3 contains 15 residues.

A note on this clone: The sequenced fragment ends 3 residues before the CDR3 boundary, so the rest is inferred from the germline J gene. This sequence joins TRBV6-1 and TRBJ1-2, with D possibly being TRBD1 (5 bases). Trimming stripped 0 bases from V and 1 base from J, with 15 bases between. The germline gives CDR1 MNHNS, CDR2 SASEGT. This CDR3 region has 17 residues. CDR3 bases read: TGTGCCAGCAGTGAAGCCCTTGGGGGGAATTTTAACTATGGC. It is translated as CASSEALGGNFNYG. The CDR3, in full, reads CASSEALGGNFNYGYTF.

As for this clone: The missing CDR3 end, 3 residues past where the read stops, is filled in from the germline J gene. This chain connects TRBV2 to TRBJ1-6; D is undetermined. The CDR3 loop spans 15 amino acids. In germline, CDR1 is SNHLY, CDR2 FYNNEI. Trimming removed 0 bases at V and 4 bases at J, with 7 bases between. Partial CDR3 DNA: TGTGCCAGCAGTGAAGCGAGGGCTTATAATTCACCC. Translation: CASSEARAYNSP. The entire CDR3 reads CASSEARAYNSPLHF.

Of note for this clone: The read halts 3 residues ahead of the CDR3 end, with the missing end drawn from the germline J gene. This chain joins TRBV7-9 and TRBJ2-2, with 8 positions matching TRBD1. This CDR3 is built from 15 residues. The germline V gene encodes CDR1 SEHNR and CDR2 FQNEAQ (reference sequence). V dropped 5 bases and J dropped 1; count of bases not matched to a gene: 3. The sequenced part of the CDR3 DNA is TGTGCCAGCAGCCCCGGACAGGGGAACACCGGGGAG. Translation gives CASSPGQGNTGE. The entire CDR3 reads CASSPGQGNTGELFF.

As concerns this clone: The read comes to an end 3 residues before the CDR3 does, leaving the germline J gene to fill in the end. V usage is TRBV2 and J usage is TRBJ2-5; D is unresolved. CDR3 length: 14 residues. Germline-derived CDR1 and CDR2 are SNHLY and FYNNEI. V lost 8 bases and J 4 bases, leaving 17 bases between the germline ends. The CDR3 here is CASRQALVTETQYF. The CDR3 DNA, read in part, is TGTGCCAGCCGCCAAGCCCTGGTTACAGAGACC.

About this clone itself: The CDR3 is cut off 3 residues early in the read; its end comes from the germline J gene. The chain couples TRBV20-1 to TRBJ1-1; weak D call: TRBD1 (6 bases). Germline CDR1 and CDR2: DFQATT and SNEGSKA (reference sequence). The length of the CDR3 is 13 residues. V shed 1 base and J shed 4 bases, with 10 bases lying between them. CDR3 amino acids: CSARGGLATEAFF. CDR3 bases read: TGCAGTGCTAGAGGGGGGCTGGCCACTGAA.

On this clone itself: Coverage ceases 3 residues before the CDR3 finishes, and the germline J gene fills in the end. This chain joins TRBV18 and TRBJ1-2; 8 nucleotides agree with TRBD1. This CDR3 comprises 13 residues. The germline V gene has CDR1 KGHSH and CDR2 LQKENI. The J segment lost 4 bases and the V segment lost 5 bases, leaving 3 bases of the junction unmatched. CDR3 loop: CASSDGQGYGYTF. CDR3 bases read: TGTGCCAGCTCAGACGGACAGGGCTATGGC.

The part of the CDR3 DNA that was read is TGTGCCAGTAGTCCCGCAGGGAAGATTTACGAG. The encoded protein is CASSPAGKIYE. The CDR3 reads in full as CASSPAGKIYEAFF. The chain links TRBV19 to TRBJ1-1, with D possibly matching TRBD1 (5 bases). The CDR3 goes on 3 residues after the read ends, and that part is filled in from the germline J gene. The length of the CDR3 is 14 residues. Germline loops: CDR1 LNHDA, CDR2 SQIVND (reference sequence).

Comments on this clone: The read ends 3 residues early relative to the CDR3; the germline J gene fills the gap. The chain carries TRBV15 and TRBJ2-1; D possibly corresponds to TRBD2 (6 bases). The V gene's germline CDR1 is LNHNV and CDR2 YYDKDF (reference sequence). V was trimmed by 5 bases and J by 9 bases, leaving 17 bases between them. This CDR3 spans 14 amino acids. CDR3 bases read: TGTGCCACCAGCTCGGACCCCCCCGGGGGTGAG. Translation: CATSSDPPGGE. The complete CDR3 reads CATSSDPPGGEQFF.

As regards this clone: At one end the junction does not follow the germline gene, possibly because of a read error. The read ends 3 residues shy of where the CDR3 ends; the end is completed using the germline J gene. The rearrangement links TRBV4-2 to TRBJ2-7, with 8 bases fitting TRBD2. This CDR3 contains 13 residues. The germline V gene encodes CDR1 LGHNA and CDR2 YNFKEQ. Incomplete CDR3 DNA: TGCGCCAGCAGTCCGACTAGCGCCAGCGAG. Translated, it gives CASSPTSASE. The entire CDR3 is CASSPTSASEQYF.

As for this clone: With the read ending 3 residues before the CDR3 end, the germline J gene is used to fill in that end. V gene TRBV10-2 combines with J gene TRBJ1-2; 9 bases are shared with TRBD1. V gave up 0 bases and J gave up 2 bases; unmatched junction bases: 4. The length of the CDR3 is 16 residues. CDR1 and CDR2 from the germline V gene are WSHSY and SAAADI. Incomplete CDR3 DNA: TGCGCCAGCAGTGAGTCGACGGGACAGGGAAACTATGGC. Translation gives CASSESTGQGNYG. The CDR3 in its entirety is CASSESTGQGNYGYTF.

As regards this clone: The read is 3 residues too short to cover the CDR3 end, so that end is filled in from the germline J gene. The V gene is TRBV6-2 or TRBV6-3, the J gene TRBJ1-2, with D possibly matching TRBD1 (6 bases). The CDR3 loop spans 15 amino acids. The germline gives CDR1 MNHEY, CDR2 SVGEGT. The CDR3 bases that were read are TGTGCCAGCAGTTACTCGACCGCGGGGGGGCATACC. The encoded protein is CASSYSTAGGHT. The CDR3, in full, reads CASSYSTAGGHTYTF.

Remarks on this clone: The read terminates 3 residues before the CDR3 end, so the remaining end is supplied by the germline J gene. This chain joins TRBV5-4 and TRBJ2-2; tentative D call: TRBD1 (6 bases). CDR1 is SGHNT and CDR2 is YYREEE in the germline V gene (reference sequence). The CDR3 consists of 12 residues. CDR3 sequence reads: CASSFLQGALFF. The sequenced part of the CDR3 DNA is TGTGCCAGCAGCTTCTTACAGGGAGCG.

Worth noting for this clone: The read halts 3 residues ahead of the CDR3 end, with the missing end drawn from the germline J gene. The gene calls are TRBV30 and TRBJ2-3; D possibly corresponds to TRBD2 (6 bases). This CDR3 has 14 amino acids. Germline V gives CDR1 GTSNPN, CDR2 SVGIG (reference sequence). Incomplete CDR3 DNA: TGTGCCTGGAGCACGGGACTTAGGGCGCAGCCG. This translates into CAWSTGLRAQP. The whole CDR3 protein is CAWSTGLRAQPQYF.

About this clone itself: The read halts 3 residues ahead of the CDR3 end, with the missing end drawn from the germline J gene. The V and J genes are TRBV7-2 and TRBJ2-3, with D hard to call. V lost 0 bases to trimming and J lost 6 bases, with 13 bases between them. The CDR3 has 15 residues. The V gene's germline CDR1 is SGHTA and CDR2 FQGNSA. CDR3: CASSLARLVVDTQYF. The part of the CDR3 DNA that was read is TGTGCCAGCAGCTTAGCGCGGCTAGTTGTGGATACG.

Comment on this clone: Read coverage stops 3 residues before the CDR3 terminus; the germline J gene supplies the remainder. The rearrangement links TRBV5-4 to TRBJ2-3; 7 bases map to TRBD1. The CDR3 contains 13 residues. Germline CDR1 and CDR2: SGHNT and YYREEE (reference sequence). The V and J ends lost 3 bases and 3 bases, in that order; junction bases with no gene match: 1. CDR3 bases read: TGTGCCAGCAGCTCACAGGGGACAGATACG. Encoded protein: CASSSQGTDT. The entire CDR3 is CASSSQGTDTQYF. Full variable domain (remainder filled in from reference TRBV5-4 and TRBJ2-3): ETGVTQSPTHLIKTRGQQVTLRCSSQSGHNTVSWYQQALGQGPQFIFQYYREEENGRGNFPPRFSGLQFPNYSSELNVNALELDDSALYLCASSSQGTDTQYFGPGTRLTVL.

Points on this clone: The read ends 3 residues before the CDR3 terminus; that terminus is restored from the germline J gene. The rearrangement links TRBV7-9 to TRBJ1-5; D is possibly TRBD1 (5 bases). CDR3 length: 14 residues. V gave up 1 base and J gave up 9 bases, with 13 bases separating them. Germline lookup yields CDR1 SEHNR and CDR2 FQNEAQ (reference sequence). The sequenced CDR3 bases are TGTGCCAGCAGCTTAGAGGGGTCAATGCGGCCC. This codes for CASSLEGSMRP. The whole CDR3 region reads CASSLEGSMRPQHF.